The entry below gives a single T cell receptor beta chain sequence along with its context. Per the original methods: Scientists estimated how many nucleated cells there were by amplifying reference gene primers. Profiling relied on immunoSEQ multiplex PCR, and the TCRdb table lists in-frame clones only, not all of them. The V and J calls and clone size come from that table; D and trimming were worked out from the DNA. Altogether under 300,000 clones are present, about 91% being singletons, with the ten largest covering around 1.3%. This record comes from a study of blood T cell repertoires in COVID-19. The wider study: Sites in the United States, Italy and Spain provided acute and convalescent COVID-19 samples.

Trimming cost V 4 bases and J 3 bases; bases outside gene matches: 8. The CDR3 contains 16 residues. Per the germline V gene, CDR1 is MGHRA and CDR2 is YSYEKL. This sequence joins TRBV4-1 and TRBJ1-3; 8 bases agree with TRBD1. This TCR was recovered from a human donor in a cohort exposed to, infected with or recovered from COVID-19 (not recorded which). The donor label of this sample is uncertain. Sequenced sample: PBMCs or T cells enriched from blood (not recorded which). CDR3 in DNA: TGCGCCAGCAGCCCGGTCCCTACAGGGGGTGGAAACACCATATATTTT. This gives the protein CASSPVPTGGGNTIYF.